The 15 T cell receptor beta chains presented below share a single source sample, sequenced in a study of shared clonotypes between healthy human individuals. TCRdb's table, derived via immunoSEQ multiplex PCR, lists solely in-frame clones and lacks some. The data hold 550,000 to 600,000 clones, with 95% to 98% observed a single time. Terminally differentiated effector memory CD45RA+ cells were excluded by CCR7 positive selection of CD45RO-negative cells. Sequenced sample: naive CD8+ T cells sorted from blood. The source of these receptors is a man in his thirties or forties in good health.

The CDR3 here is CASSPGGGTGPVNTEAFF. The CDR3 bases are TGTGCCAGCAGCCCAGGGGGGGGAACAGGGCCGGTGAACACTGAAGCTTTCTTT. This chain connects TRBV7-6 to TRBJ1-1; 7 bases fit TRBD1. This CDR3 has 18 residues. The ends lost 5 bases at V and 0 bases at J; junction bases unmatched: 15. Germline V gives CDR1 SGHVS, CDR2 FNYEAQ.

The chain uses TRBV9 and TRBJ2-2, with a possible D match to TRBD2 (5 bases). The CDR3 consists of 13 residues. The germline gives CDR1 SGDLS, CDR2 YYNGEE. V was cut by 1 base and J by 6 bases, with 7 bases left in between. The DNA for the CDR3 is TGTGCCAGCAGCGTAACCGGGGCCGGGGAGCTGTTTTTT. Amino acid sequence: CASSVTGAGELFF.

The CDR3 DNA is TGTGCCAGCAGTGCGTGGGAATCCTACGAGCAGTACTTC. As protein: CASSAWESYEQYF. The chain couples TRBV2 to TRBJ2-7; D unresolved. This CDR3 contains 13 residues. Germline V gene lookup returns CDR1 SNHLY and CDR2 FYNNEI. Trimming removed 4 bases from V and 1 base from J, with 8 bases in between.

The V and J genes are TRBV9 and TRBJ2-7; 9 bases are a match to TRBD2. V was pared by 3 bases and J by 5 bases, with 12 bases of the junction left unmatched. Germline loops: CDR1 SGDLS, CDR2 YYNGEE. CDR3 length: 16 amino acids. CDR3 loop: CASSARIAGEVDEQYF. In nucleotides, the CDR3 is TGTGCCAGCAGCGCGCGGATAGCGGGAGAAGTGGACGAGCAGTACTTC.

V usage is TRBV5-1 and J usage is TRBJ2-7; TRBD2 aligns across 8 bases. Per the germline V gene, CDR1 is SGHRS and CDR2 is YFSETQ. This CDR3 spans 17 amino acids. V lost 1 base to trimming and J lost 3 bases; unmatched junction nucleotides: 12. The CDR3 region is CASSLSGALAGFYEQYF. CDR3 in DNA: TGCGCCAGCAGCTTGAGTGGGGCTTTAGCGGGGTTCTACGAGCAGTACTTC.

This clone was detected only once. This chain connects TRBV10-3 to TRBJ2-3; D tentatively reads TRBD1 or TRBD2 (6 bases each). CDR3 size: 16 residues. Trimming stripped 2 bases from V and 0 bases from J, with 12 bases between. CDR1 and CDR2 from the germline V gene are ENHRY and SYGVKD. The CDR3 loop reads CAISEGQGTSTDTQYF. CDR3 DNA sequence: TGTGCCATCAGTGAGGGGCAGGGGACTAGCACAGATACGCAGTATTTT.

The V gene is TRBV10-2, the J gene TRBJ2-1; no definite D call. Germline CDR1 is WSHSY and CDR2 is SAAADI. The CDR3 totals 15 residues. With 2 bases removed from V and 4 bases from J, the gap between germline ends came to 12 bases. For the CDR3, the DNA is TGCGCCAGCAGTGAGGTTGGCGACCTTTACAATGAGCAGTTCTTC. The encoded protein is CASSEVGDLYNEQFF.

The chain recombines TRBV28 with TRBJ1-3, with D possibly matching TRBD1 (5 bases). Germline assignment: CDR1 MDHEN and CDR2 SYDVKM. V lost 6 bases, J lost 7 bases, and 28 bases lay in between. The CDR3 is made up of 18 amino acids. The CDR3 reads CASRSLKEAGQRRNTIYF. The CDR3, as DNA: TGTGCCAGCAGAAGTTTAAAGGAGGCTGGACAAAGGCGCAACACCATATATTTT.

The CDR3 is CASSPRTSNEQFF. For the CDR3, the DNA is TGTGCCAGCAGCCCCCGGACTAGCAATGAGCAGTTCTTC. V usage is TRBV11-3 and J usage is TRBJ2-1; the match to TRBD2 covers 7 bases. V trimming: 5 bases; J trimming: 6 bases; junction bases outside the gene matches: 4. This CDR3 region has 13 residues. CDR1 is SGHNT, CDR2 YENEEA, per germline.

The chain combines TRBV7-9 with TRBJ2-2; D gene unclear. Germline CDR1 SEHNR, CDR2 FQNEAQ (reference sequence). Trimming shortened V by 5 bases and J by 6 bases, and 13 bases separated the two germline ends. This CDR3 comprises 14 residues. The CDR3 is CASSPMGIAGELFF. CDR3 DNA sequence: TGTGCCAGCAGCCCCATGGGGATAGCCGGGGAGCTGTTTTTT.

The genes are TRBV14 and TRBJ2-7, with 7 bases matching TRBD1. The germline V gene has CDR1 SGHDN and CDR2 FVKESK. The CDR3 runs 15 residues. The J segment lost 6 bases and the V segment lost 2 bases, leaving 10 bases of the junction unmatched. As DNA, the CDR3 is TGTGCCAGCAGCCAACGGACAGGTGCGTGGGGCGAGCAGTACTTC. It yields the protein CASSQRTGAWGEQYF.

The J gene is TRBJ2-1, the V gene TRBV7-2, with D perhaps matching TRBD2 (5 bases). Per the germline V gene, CDR1 is SGHTA and CDR2 is FQGNSA. V was trimmed by 1 base and J by 10 bases, leaving 17 bases between them. This CDR3 region has 15 residues. CDR3 DNA: TGTGCCAGCAGCTTAGTGTGGGAGAGGCAGGAGGAGCAGTTCTTC. Amino acids: CASSLVWERQEEQFF.

The rearrangement links TRBV5-4 to TRBJ2-1, with a tentative D call TRBD2 (5 bases). V was clipped by 7 bases and J by 0 bases, with 11 bases between them. There are 14 residues in the CDR3. Germline V gives CDR1 SGHNT, CDR2 YYREEE (reference sequence). The CDR3 bases are TGTGCCAGCCGAAGCGGAAGCTCCTACAATGAGCAGTTCTTC. This translates into CASRSGSSYNEQFF.

This clone was counted a single time. The same CDR3 arises from other DNA sequences in this sample as well. V and J are TRBV29-1 and TRBJ2-7; D remains ambiguous. V was trimmed by 7 bases and J by 3 bases, leaving 7 bases between them. The germline V gene has CDR1 SQVTM and CDR2 ANQGSEA. The CDR3 extends over 10 amino acids. CDR3: CSALGYEQYF. The DNA of the CDR3 is TGCAGCGCACTTGGCTACGAGCAGTACTTC.

The V call is TRBV29-1, the J call TRBJ2-7; D perhaps matches TRBD1 (5 bases). Per germline, CDR1 SQVTM and CDR2 ANQGSEA. The V gene lost 6 bases and the J gene lost 1 base, with 13 bases spanning the gap. This CDR3 is built from 13 residues. The CDR3 is CSVVRTNSYEQYF. The CDR3 region has the DNA TGCAGCGTGGTTCGGACAAATTCCTACGAGCAGTACTTC.